The TCR beta chain under discussion was sequenced for a study of cytomegalovirus exposure and HLA in healthy donors. PCR was performed using 60 Vbeta and 13 Jbeta primers. The repertoire was sequenced with immunoSEQ multiplex PCR; TCRdb's copy has only in-frame clones and lacks some. This sample has 90,000 to 120,000 clones, with roughly 72% found just once. There are a few counts of this clone. CDR3 length equals 14 residues. After removal of 3 bases from V and 4 bases from J, the junction contained 3 bases not matched to a gene. Germline V gene lookup returns CDR1 SEHNR and CDR2 FQNEAQ (reference sequence).

This TCR was sampled from a man aged 30 to 39 in good health and CMV-seronegative. The V gene is TRBV7-9, the J gene TRBJ1-1; 9 nucleotides line up with TRBD1. Input material: PBMCs. Here the CDR3 reads CASSFSTGGTEAFF. The CDR3, as DNA: TGTGCCAGCAGCTTTTCGACAGGGGGCACTGAAGCTTTCTTT.